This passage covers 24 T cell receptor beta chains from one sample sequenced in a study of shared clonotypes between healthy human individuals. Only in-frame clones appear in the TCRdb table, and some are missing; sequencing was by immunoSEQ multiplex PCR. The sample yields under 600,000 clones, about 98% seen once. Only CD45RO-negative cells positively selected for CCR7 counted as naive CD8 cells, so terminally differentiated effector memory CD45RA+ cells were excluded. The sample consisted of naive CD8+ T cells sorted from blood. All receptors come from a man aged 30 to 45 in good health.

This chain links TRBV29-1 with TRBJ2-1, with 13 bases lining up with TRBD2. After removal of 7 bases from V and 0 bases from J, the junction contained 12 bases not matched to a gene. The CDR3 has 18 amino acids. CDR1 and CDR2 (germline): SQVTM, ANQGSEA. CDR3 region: CSGTGTSGTRRSYNEQFF. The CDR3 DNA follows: TGCAGCGGGACCGGGACTAGCGGGACGAGACGCTCCTACAATGAGCAGTTCTTC.

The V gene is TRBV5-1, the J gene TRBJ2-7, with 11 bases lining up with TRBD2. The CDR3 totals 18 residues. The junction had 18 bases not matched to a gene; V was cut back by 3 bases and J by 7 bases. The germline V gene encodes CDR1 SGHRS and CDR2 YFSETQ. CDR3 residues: CASSWSGTSGTTRGEQYF. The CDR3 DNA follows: TGCGCCAGCAGCTGGTCCGGGACTAGCGGAACAACCCGGGGTGAGCAGTACTTC.

The CDR3 is CATRTGLPYEQYF. The CDR3 DNA follows: TGTGCCACCCGGACAGGCCTTCCCTACGAGCAGTACTTC. The V and J genes are TRBV2 and TRBJ2-7; TRBD1 matches at 7 bases. Germline trimming cut 10 bases from V and 2 bases from J; bases unmatched to any gene: 8. CDR1 is SNHLY and CDR2 is FYNNEI in the germline V gene. CDR3 length: 13 residues.

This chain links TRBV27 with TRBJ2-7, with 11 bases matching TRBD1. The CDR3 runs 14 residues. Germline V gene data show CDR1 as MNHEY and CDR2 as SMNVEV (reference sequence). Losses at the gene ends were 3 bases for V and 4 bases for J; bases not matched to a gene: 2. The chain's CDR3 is CASSLGQGEYEQYF. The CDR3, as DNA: TGTGCCAGCAGTTTGGGACAGGGGGAGTACGAGCAGTACTTC.

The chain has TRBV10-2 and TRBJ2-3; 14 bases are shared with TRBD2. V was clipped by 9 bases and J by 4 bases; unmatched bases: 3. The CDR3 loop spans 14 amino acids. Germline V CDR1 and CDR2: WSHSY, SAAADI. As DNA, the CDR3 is TGCGCCAGTTCGACTAGCGGGAGGGCAGATACGCAGTATTTT. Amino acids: CASSTSGRADTQYF.

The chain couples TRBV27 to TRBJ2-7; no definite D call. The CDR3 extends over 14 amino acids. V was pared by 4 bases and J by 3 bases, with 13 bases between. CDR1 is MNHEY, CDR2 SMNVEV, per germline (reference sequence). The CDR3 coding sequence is TGTGCCAGCAGTTACGGGCTAGGTAACTACGAGCAGTACTTC. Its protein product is CASSYGLGNYEQYF.

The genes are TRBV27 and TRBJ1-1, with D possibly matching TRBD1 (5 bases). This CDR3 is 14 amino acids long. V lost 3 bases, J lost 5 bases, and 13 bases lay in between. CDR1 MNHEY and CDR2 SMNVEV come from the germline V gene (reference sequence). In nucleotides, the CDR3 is TGTGCCAGCAGTTTCGGGGGGGGAGAGACTGAAGCTTTCTTT. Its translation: CASSFGGGETEAFF.

CDR3 sequence: CASSSPQSGGWSSYNEQFF. The CDR3, as DNA: TGTGCCAGCAGTTCTCCACAATCGGGTGGGTGGAGCTCCTACAATGAGCAGTTCTTC. This chain connects TRBV28 to TRBJ2-1; D is unresolved. This CDR3 contains 19 residues. Germline assignment: CDR1 MDHEN and CDR2 SYDVKM. Trimming took 4 bases from V and 0 from J, leaving 22 bases between them.

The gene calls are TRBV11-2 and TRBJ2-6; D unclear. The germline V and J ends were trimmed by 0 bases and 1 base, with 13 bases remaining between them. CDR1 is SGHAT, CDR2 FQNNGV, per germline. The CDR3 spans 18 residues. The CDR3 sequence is CASSLDSTWTSGANVLTF. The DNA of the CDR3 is TGTGCCAGCAGCTTAGATTCGACTTGGACGTCTGGGGCCAACGTCCTGACTTTC.

The CDR3: CASSLQGVSGELFF. The CDR3 bases are TGTGCCAGCAGTCTACAGGGGGTCTCGGGGGAGCTGTTTTTT. The chain carries TRBV28 and TRBJ2-2, with 8 bases matching TRBD1. CDR1 is MDHEN and CDR2 is SYDVKM in the germline V gene. Losses at the gene ends were 5 bases for V and 8 bases for J; bases not matched to a gene: 7. The CDR3 is made up of 14 amino acids.

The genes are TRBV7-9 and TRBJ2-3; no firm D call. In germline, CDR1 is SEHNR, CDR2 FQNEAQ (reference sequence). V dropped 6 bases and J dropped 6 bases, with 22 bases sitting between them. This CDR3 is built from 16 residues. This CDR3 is CASSNSFGRLGDTQYF. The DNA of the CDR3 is TGTGCCAGCAGTAACTCCTTCGGACGTCTTGGGGATACGCAGTATTTT.

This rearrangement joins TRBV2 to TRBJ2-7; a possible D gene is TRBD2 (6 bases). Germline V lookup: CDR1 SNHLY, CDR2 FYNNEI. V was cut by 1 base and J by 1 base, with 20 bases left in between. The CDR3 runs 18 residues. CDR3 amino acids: CASSEGSTSRSFSYEQYF. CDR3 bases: TGTGCCAGCAGTGAAGGTTCGACTAGTCGTTCGTTTTCCTACGAGCAGTACTTC.

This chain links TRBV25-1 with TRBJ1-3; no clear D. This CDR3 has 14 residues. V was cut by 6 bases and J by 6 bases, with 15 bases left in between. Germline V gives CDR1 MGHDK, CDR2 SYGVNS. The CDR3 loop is CASRGAALENTIYF. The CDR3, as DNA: TGTGCCAGCAGAGGCGCTGCCTTAGAAAACACCATATATTTT.

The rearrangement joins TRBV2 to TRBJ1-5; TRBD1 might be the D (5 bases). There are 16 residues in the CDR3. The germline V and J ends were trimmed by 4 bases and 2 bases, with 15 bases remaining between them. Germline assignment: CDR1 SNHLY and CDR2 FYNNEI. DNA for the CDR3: TGTGCCAGCAGTGTTCTAGGAGACAGAGGCAATCAGCCCCAGCATTTT. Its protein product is CASSVLGDRGNQPQHF.

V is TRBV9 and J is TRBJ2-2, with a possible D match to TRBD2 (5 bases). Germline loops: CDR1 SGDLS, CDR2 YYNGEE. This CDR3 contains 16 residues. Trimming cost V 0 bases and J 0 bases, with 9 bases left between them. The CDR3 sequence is CASSVVAGPNTGELFF. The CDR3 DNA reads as TGTGCCAGCAGCGTAGTTGCGGGCCCGAACACCGGGGAGCTGTTTTTT.

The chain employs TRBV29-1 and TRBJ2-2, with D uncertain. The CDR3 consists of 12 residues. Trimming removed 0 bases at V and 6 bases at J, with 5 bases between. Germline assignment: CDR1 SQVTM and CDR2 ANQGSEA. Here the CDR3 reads CSVEDESGELFF. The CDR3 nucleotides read TGCAGCGTTGAAGATGAATCCGGGGAGCTGTTTTTT.

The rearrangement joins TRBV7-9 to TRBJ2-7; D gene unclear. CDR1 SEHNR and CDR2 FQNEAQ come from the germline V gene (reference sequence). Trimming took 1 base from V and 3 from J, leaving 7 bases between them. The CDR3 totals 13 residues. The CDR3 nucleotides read TGTGCCAGCAGCTTAGTTATAGGCTACGAGCAGTACTTC. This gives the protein CASSLVIGYEQYF.

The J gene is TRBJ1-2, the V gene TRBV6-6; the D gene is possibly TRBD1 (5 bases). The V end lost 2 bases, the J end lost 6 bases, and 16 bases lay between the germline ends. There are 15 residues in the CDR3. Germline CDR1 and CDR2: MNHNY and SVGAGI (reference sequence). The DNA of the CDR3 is TGTGCCAGCAGTTACATCCGGCAGGGTGGGGATGGCTACACCTTC. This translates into CASSYIRQGGDGYTF.

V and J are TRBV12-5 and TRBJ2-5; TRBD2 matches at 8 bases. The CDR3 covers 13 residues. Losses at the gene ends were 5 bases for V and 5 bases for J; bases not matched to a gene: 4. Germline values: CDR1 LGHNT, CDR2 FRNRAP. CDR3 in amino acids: CASGLTGGETQYF. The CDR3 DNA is TGTGCTAGTGGTCTGACGGGAGGGGAGACCCAGTACTTC.

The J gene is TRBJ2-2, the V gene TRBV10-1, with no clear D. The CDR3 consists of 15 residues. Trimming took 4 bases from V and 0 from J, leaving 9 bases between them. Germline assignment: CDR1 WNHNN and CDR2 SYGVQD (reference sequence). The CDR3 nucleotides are TGCGCCAGCAGTGTGGACCTCTCGAACACCGGGGAGCTGTTTTTT. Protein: CASSVDLSNTGELFF.

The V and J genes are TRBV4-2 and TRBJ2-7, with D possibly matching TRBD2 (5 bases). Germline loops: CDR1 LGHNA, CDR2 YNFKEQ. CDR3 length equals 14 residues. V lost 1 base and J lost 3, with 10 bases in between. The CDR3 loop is CASSQGGQNYEQYF. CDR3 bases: TGTGCCAGCAGCCAAGGCGGGCAGAACTACGAGCAGTACTTC.

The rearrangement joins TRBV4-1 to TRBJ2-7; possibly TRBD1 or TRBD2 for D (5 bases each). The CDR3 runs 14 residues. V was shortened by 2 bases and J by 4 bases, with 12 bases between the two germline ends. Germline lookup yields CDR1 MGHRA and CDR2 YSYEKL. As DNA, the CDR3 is TGCGCCAGCAGCCAAAGCCCAGGGACGTACGAGCAGTACTTC. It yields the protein CASSQSPGTYEQYF.

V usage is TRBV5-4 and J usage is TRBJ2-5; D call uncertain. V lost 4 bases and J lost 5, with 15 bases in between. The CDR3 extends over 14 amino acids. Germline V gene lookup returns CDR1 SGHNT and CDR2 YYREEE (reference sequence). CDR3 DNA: TGTGCCAGCAGCGACGATCTGAAATCGGAGACCCAGTACTTC. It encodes CASSDDLKSETQYF.

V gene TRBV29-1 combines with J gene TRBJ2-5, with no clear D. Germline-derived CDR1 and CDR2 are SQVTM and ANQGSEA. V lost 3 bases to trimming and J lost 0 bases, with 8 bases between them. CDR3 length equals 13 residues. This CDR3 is CSVDEPNQETQYF. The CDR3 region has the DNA TGCAGCGTTGATGAACCCAACCAAGAGACCCAGTACTTC.